This T cell receptor (beta chain) was recorded in a study of T cell responses to AZD1222 COVID-19 vaccine. Study-level results: Repertoires in all cases were sampled only once the peak T cell response had passed. Reportedly, nearly half the spike-specific TCRs target unmutated variant regions.

Only in-frame clones appear in the TCRdb table, and some are missing; sequencing was by immunoSEQ multiplex PCR. The sample contains some 150,000 clones, around 86% of which appear only once. The germline V gene has CDR1 SGDLS and CDR2 YYNGEE. This CDR3 is built from 15 residues. V was clipped by 3 bases and J by 8 bases; unmatched bases: 5. Remarks on this clone: Antigen specificity is unknown.

The sequencing here drew on peripheral blood, taken on day 0 of MenACWY control vaccination. This TCR was sampled from an adult in good health. V is TRBV9 and J is TRBJ1-6, with TRBD1 matching 10 bases. The CDR3 DNA reads as TGTGCCAGCAGCGCCGCCGGGACAGGGGATTCACCCCTCCACTTT. It is translated as CASSAAGTGDSPLHF.